The sequence of this T cell receptor beta chain was determined in a study of T cell responses to AZD1222 COVID-19 vaccine (dated by TCRdb to 2020 to 2022). General notes on the study: Because spike-specific TCR depth and breadth did not differ between the two schedules, AZD1222 recipients who got a second dose at roughly 4 weeks were pooled with those who got a second dose at roughly 12 weeks. A total of roughly 240 trial participants underwent TCR sequencing, of whom about 210 received two doses of AZD1222 and about 25 received two doses of the MenACWY control vaccine. Enrollment into the trials was organized by age into subgroups of 18-55, 56-69 and 70-plus years, and those subgroups contained roughly 150, 30 and 60 TCR-sequenced participants, respectively.

This sample's time point label indicates: baseline before first vaccination. Samples from vaccinated people were obtained from the UK trials COV001 and COV002, which included a single-blind randomized controlled phase 2/3 trial of AZD1222 (ChAdOx1 nCoV-19) in healthy adults. For TCRbeta chain sequencing, PBMC samples were collected from trial participants at day 0 and at day 28 after the second dose. Comment on this clone: No antigen is known for it. The record has no base qualities; no much larger clone is one base away.

The CDR3 goes from the cysteine to the phenylalanine over 13 residues. Here the CDR3 DNA is all that survives: 39 bases in frame from base 1. The germline V gene supplies CDR1 MNHEY and CDR2 SVGEGT. At the junction V is shortened by 4 bases and J by 4 bases, with 8 bases in between. Results and caveats for the whole study, not just this receptor: A significant rise in spike-specific TCR breadth and depth was observed after two AZD1222 doses relative to day 0 and relative to MenACWY recipients. CD4 TCRs associated with the vaccine covered the entire spike protein, and the dominant responses were in regions 160-218 and 743-854. Because no day 14 peak-response samples were available, the repertoires could be characterized only after the peak T cell response. Nearly half of unique spike-specific TCRs reportedly recognized epitopes outside regions mutated in the B.1.351 and B.1.1.7 variants. Conclusions about previously exposed vaccinees are limited because only 5 or 6 AZD1222 recipients were SARS-CoV-2 seropositive at baseline. Participants were mostly white British, with more females than males. The authors suggested clonal diversity may have been underestimated. In the small 56-69-year group, the increase in depth fell short of significance, most likely because of low power.

The CDR3 regions of human TCRbeta chains were analyzed by immunosequencing. In the authors' own workflow: TCRs in the repertoires were matched against a reference library of SARS-CoV-2-specific TCRs that had been generated with the MIRA antigen-specificity platform. Breadth was defined as the fraction of unique TCRs that were SARS-CoV-2-associated, and depth was defined as the fraction of total T cells that were SARS-CoV-2-associated. Each spike-specific TCR was assigned to its reactive spike region and to a CD4 or CD8 class using the MIRA data. Log10-transformed breadth and depth values were compared by one-way ANOVA with Sidak's multiple comparisons tests. As stored in TCRdb, this immuneACCESS dataset retains in-frame rearrangements with V and J assigned. A fraction of the clones does not appear; measured against another copy, unresolved V genes explain less than half of the discrepancy, and the remainder lacks a known reason. V, J and clone size reflect that table, while D and trimming were determined from the DNA. Counted in this sample were around 30,000 clones; about 94% of them appeared once. The ten largest clones take up 8.1% of the sample.

The sequence links TRBV6-2 or TRBV6-3 to TRBJ1-5; no D segment can be confidently identified. This clonotype was sampled from an adult in good health. This material consisted of peripheral blood, taken on day 0 of AZD1222 vaccination. The DNA sequence follows: TGTGCCAGCAGTTTGCAGTTAAATCAGCCCCAGCATTTT. This is translated as CASSLQLNQPQHF.